This T cell receptor (beta chain) derives from a study of cytotoxic CD8 clonotypes in ibrutinib-treated CLL. Sequenced by immunoSEQ multiplex PCR; TCRdb stores in-frame clones only, minus some. The sample yields hundreds of thousands of clones, 70% seen once. Trimming cost V 7 bases and J 2 bases, with 14 bases left between them. This CDR3 comprises 14 residues. Germline V lookup: CDR1 SEHNR, CDR2 FQNEAQ (reference sequence). The TCR sequence derives from a human donor with chronic lymphocytic leukemia. The V and J genes are TRBV7-9 and TRBJ1-2; D is possibly TRBD1 (5 bases). Sequences were derived from PBMCs, sampled after 24 months of ibrutinib treatment. The CDR3 DNA is TGTGCCAGCATCCGGGGGACGGAGAACTATGGCTACACCTTC. It encodes CASIRGTENYGYTF.